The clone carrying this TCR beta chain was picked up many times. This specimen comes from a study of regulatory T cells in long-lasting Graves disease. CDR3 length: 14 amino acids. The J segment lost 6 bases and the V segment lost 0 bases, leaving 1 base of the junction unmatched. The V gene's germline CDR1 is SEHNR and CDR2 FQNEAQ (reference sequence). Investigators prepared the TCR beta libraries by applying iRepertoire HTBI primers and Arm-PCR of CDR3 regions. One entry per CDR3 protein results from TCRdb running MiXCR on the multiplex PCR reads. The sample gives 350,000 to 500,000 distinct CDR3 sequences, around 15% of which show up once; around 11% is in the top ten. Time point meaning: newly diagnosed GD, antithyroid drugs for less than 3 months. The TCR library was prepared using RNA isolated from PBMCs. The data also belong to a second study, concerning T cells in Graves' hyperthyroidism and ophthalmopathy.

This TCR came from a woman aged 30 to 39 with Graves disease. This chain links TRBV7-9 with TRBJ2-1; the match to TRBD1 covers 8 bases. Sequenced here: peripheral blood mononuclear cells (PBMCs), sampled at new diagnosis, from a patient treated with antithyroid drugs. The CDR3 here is CASSLATGANEQFF. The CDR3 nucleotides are TGTGCCAGCAGCTTAGCGACAGGGGCCAATGAGCAGTTCTTC.